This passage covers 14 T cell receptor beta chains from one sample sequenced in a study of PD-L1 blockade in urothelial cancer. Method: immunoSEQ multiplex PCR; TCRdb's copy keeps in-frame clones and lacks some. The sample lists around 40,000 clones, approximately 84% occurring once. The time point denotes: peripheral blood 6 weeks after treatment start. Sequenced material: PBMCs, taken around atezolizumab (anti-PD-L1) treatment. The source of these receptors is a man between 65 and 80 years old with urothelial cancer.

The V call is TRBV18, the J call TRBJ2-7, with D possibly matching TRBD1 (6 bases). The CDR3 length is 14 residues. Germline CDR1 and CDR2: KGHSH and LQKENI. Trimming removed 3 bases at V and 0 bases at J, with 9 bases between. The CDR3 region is CASSPRDNSYEQYF. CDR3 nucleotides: TGTGCCAGCTCACCCCGGGACAACTCCTACGAGCAGTACTTC.

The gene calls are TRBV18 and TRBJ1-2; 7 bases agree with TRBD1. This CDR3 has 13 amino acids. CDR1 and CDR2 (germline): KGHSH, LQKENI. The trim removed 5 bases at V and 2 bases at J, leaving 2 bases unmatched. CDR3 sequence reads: CASSETGNYGYTF. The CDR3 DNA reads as TGTGCCAGCTCAGAGACAGGGAACTATGGCTACACCTTC.

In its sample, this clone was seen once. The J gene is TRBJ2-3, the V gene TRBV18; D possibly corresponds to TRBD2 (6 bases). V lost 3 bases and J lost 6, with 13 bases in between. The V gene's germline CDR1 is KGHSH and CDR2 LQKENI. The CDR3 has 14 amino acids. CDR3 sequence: CASSPGDFGDTQYF. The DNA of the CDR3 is TGTGCCAGCTCACCTGGGGACTTCGGGGATACGCAGTATTTT.

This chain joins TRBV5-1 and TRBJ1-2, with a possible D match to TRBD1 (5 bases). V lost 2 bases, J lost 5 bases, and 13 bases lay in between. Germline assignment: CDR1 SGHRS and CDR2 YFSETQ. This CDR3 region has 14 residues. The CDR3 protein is CASSFGARTYGYTF. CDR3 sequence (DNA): TGCGCCAGCAGCTTTGGGGCACGAACTTATGGCTACACCTTC.

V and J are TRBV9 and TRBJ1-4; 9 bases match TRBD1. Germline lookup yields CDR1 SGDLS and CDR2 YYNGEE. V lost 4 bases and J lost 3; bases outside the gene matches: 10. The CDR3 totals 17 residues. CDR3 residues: CASSFSDRGFANEKLFF. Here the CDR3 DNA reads TGTGCCAGCAGCTTTTCTGACAGGGGGTTCGCTAATGAAAAACTGTTTTTT.

The CDR3 loop reads CASSQDGGINQPQHF. CDR3 DNA sequence: TGTGCCAGCAGCCAAGATGGGGGGATAAATCAGCCCCAGCATTTT. The V call is TRBV4-2, the J call TRBJ1-5, with D possibly matching TRBD1 (5 bases). CDR1 is LGHNA, CDR2 YNFKEQ, per germline. Trimming removed 0 bases from V and 4 bases from J, with 10 bases in between. The CDR3 runs to 15 residues.

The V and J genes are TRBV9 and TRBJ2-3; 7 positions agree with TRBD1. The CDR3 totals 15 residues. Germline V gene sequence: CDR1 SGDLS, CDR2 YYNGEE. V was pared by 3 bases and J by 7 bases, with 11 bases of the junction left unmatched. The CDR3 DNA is TGTGCCAGCAGCGCCCTGGGACAGTCCCCCCATACGCAGTATTTT. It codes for CASSALGQSPHTQYF.

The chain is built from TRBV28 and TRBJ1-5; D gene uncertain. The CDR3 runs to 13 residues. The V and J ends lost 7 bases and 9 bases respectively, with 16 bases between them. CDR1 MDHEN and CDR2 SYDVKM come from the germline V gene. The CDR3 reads CASNGPPRLPQHF. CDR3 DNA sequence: TGTGCCAGCAATGGCCCACCTCGATTGCCCCAGCATTTT.

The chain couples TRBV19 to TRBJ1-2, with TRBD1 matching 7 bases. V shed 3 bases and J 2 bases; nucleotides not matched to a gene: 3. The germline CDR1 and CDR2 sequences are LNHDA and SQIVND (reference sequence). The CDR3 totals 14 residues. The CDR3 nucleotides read TGTGCCAGTAGTATCCGACAGGGAAACTATGGCTACACCTTC. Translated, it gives CASSIRQGNYGYTF.

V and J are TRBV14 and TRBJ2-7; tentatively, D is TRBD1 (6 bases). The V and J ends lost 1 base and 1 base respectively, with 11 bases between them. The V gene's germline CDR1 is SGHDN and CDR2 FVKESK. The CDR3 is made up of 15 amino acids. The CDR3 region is CASSQGIGGSYEQYF. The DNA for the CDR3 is TGTGCCAGCAGCCAAGGAATAGGGGGATCCTACGAGCAGTACTTC.

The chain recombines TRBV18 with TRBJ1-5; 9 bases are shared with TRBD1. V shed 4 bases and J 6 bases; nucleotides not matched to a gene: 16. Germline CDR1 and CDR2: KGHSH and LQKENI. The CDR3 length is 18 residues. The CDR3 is CASSRTGGRAVSSQPQHF. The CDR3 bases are TGTGCCAGCTCACGAACAGGGGGCAGGGCGGTATCCAGTCAGCCCCAGCATTTT.

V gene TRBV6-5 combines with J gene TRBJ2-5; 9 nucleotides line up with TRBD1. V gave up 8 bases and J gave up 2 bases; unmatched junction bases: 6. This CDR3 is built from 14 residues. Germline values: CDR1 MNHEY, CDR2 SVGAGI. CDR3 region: CASGGQGPQETQYF. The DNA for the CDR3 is TGTGCCAGCGGGGGACAGGGACCACAAGAGACCCAGTACTTC.

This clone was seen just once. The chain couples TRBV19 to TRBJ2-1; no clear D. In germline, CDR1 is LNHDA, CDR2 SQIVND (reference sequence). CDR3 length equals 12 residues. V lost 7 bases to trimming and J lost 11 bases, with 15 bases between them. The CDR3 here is CASNDSSGKQFF. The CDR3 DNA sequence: TGTGCCAGTAACGACTCCTCCGGAAAGCAGTTCTTC.

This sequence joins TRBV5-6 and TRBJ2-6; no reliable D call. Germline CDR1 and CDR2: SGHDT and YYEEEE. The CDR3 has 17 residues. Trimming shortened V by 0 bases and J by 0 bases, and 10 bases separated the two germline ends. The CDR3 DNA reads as TGTGCCAGCAGCTTGGTAGTGTCGCTCTCTGGGGCCAACGTCCTGACTTTC. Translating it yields CASSLVVSLSGANVLTF.